Each of the 27 T cell receptor beta chains below was sequenced from the same sample in a study of OX40 agonist ivuxolimab in advanced cancers. Assay used: immunoSEQ multiplex PCR; TCRdb lists only in-frame clones, some missing. The table records around 83,000 clones, roughly nine tenths of them present only once. The source material was CD4+ or CD8+ T cells sorted from blood, sampled in a trial of the OX40 agonist ivuxolimab. These receptor sequences come from an adult with an advanced solid tumor such as melanoma, head and neck, liver or kidney cancer.

The CDR3 DNA sequence: TGTGCCAGCAGCTTGTACGGGGGATGGGCGTCATGGGAGCAGTACTTC. Encoded protein: CASSLYGGWASWEQYF. The gene calls are TRBV5-6 and TRBJ2-7, with D possibly TRBD2 on 6 matching bases. The CDR3 length is 16 residues. V was clipped by 1 base and J by 7 bases, with 21 bases between them. Germline CDR1 and CDR2: SGHDT and YYEEEE. Filled out from reference TRBV5-6 and TRBJ2-7, the complete variable domain reads DAGVTQSPTHLIKTRGQQVTLRCSPKSGHDTVSWYQQALGQGPQFIFQYYEEEERQRGNFPDRFSGHQFPNYSSELNVNALLLGDSALYLCASSLYGGWASWEQYFGPGTRLTVT.

The V gene is TRBV11-2, the J gene TRBJ2-2; D may be TRBD2 (6 bases). V lost 5 bases and J lost 4, with 17 bases in between. Germline V gene lookup returns CDR1 SGHAT and CDR2 FQNNGV. CDR3 length equals 16 residues. This CDR3 is CASSPHLGSITGELFF. The CDR3 DNA is TGTGCCAGCAGCCCTCACCTCGGGAGTATCACCGGGGAGCTGTTTTTT.

The chain couples TRBV15 to TRBJ2-1; D call uncertain. CDR3 length equals 14 residues. The ends were cut back, 6 bases at V and 7 bases at J, with 16 bases in the middle. Germline V lookup: CDR1 LNHNV, CDR2 YYDKDF (reference sequence). The CDR3 sequence: CATRRPDQKNEQFF. The CDR3 bases are TGTGCCACCAGAAGGCCGGACCAAAAGAATGAGCAGTTCTTC.

The chain has TRBV10-2 and TRBJ1-2; 9 nucleotides agree with TRBD1. V lost 3 bases, J lost 8 bases, and 10 bases stayed unmatched. CDR1 is WSHSY, CDR2 SAAADI, per germline. The CDR3 runs to 15 residues. The CDR3 DNA is TGCGCCAGCAGTGAACAGGGGGCGCATCTAGAAGGCTACACCTTC. Translating it yields CASSEQGAHLEGYTF.

This chain connects TRBV10-3 to TRBJ2-7; the D gene could be TRBD1 or TRBD2 (5 bases each). This CDR3 contains 13 residues. V was trimmed by 10 bases and J by 1 base, leaving 14 bases between them. CDR1 and CDR2 from the germline V gene are ENHRY and SYGVKD. The CDR3 DNA reads as TGTGCCACCTCCGAGGGGAGTTCCTACGAGCAGTACTTC. Amino acids: CATSEGSSYEQYF.

This chain links TRBV30 with TRBJ1-3, with 9 bases identical to TRBD1. With 6 bases clipped from V and 9 bases from J, the junction kept 12 bases outside the gene matches. Germline CDR1 and CDR2: GTSNPN and SVGIG (reference sequence). This CDR3 has 14 amino acids. The CDR3 nucleotides are TGTGCCTGCATGACAGGGGGAACGGTTAGCACCATATATTTT. It encodes CACMTGGTVSTIYF.

V usage is TRBV6-5 and J usage is TRBJ1-6; tentative D call: TRBD1 (6 bases). This CDR3 is 14 amino acids long. V was shortened by 6 bases and J by 5 bases, with 11 bases between the two germline ends. Germline V gene data show CDR1 as MNHEY and CDR2 as SVGAGI. The CDR3 region is CASRQRGNNSPLHF. As DNA, the CDR3 is TGTGCCAGCAGGCAAAGGGGGAATAATTCACCCCTCCACTTT.

This chain joins TRBV2 and TRBJ1-4, with D unresolved. This CDR3 contains 14 residues. CDR1 and CDR2 from the germline V gene are SNHLY and FYNNEI. Trimming left V 2 bases short and J 8 bases short, with 12 bases between. CDR3 sequence (DNA): TGTGCCAGCAGTGAACAGACCCAAGGAGAAAAACTGTTTTTT. It is translated as CASSEQTQGEKLFF.

This clone appeared a few times. An end of the junction differs from the germline gene, which may be a read error. The chain uses TRBV7-2 and TRBJ2-1; 8 bases are shared with TRBD2. This CDR3 contains 12 residues. Germline loops: CDR1 SGHTA, CDR2 FQGNSA. The DNA for the CDR3 is TGTGCCAGCAGCTTAGATGGTGGTAGCGGGGTCTTC. Translated, it gives CASSLDGGSGVF. Full variable domain (missing parts from reference TRBV7-2 and TRBJ2-1): GAGVSQSPSNKVTEKGKDVELRCDPISGHTALYWYRQSLGQGLEFLIYFQGNSAPDKSGLPSDRFSAERTGGSVSTLTIQRTQQEDSAVYLCASSLDGGSGVFGPGTRLTVL.

The chain is built from TRBV11-2 and TRBJ2-7; TRBD1 aligns across 7 bases. After removal of 5 bases from V and 0 bases from J, the junction contained 13 bases not matched to a gene. The CDR3 is 17 residues long. CDR1 SGHAT and CDR2 FQNNGV come from the germline V gene. The CDR3 protein is CASSSRTGTASSYEQYF. CDR3 nucleotides: TGTGCCAGCAGCAGCAGAACCGGGACAGCGAGCTCCTACGAGCAGTACTTC.

CDR3 DNA sequence: TGTGCCAGCAGCGTAGGGGTGGAGGGGGAGCTGTTTTTT. This translates into CASSVGVEGELFF. This sequence joins TRBV9 and TRBJ2-2, with D unresolved. The germline V and J ends were trimmed by 0 bases and 8 bases, with 8 bases remaining between them. From germline, CDR1 is SGDLS and CDR2 YYNGEE. The CDR3 loop spans 13 amino acids.

This chain links TRBV30 with TRBJ1-1, with D uncertain. V was shortened by 3 bases and J by 1 base, with 9 bases between the two germline ends. Germline CDR1 GTSNPN, CDR2 SVGIG (reference sequence). The CDR3 is made up of 13 amino acids. CDR3 amino acids: CAWSRRSNTEAFF. CDR3 coding DNA: TGTGCCTGGAGCCGGCGTTCGAACACTGAAGCTTTCTTT. Variable domain in full (rest from reference TRBV30 and TRBJ1-1): SQTIHQWPATLVQPVGSPLSLECTVEGTSNPNLYWYRQAAGRGLQLLFYSVGIGQISSEVPQNLSASRPQDRQFILSSKKLLLSDSGFYLCAWSRRSNTEAFFGQGTRLTVV.

The chain carries TRBV27 and TRBJ2-2, with TRBD2 identical over 8 bases. With 9 bases clipped from V and 5 bases from J, the junction kept 8 bases outside the gene matches. The CDR3 is made up of 14 amino acids. Looked up from germline, CDR1 is MNHEY and CDR2 is SMNVEV (reference sequence). CDR3 protein: CASMISSGTGELFF. In DNA, the CDR3 is TGTGCCAGTATGATTTCTAGCGGGACCGGGGAGCTGTTTTTT.

The chain employs TRBV7-2 and TRBJ2-1; TRBD2 matches 8 bases. The ends lost 1 base at V and 15 bases at J; junction bases unmatched: 5. CDR1 and CDR2 from the germline V gene are SGHTA and FQGNSA. CDR3 length: 12 amino acids. In nucleotides, the CDR3 is TGTGCCAGCAGCTTAGAGCGGGAGCATCCGTTCTTC. Translation gives CASSLEREHPFF.

This chain links TRBV27 with TRBJ2-2; tentative D call: TRBD2 (6 bases). The ends were cut back, 6 bases at V and 4 bases at J, with 27 bases in the middle. The CDR3 has 19 amino acids. Germline V gene data show CDR1 as MNHEY and CDR2 as SMNVEV (reference sequence). The CDR3 DNA follows: TGTGCCAGCAGCGGCCAGAGGAATCGGGGAGGCCGCCGCACCGGGGAGCTGTTTTTT. This gives the protein CASSGQRNRGGRRTGELFF.

This chain links TRBV11-1 with TRBJ2-1; no reliable D call. Trimming removed 3 bases at V and 4 bases at J, with 10 bases between. CDR3 length: 14 residues. Germline loops: CDR1 SGHAT, CDR2 FQDESV (reference sequence). The CDR3 sequence: CASSFETDYNEQFF. The CDR3 region has the DNA TGTGCCAGCAGCTTTGAAACAGATTACAATGAGCAGTTCTTC. The full variable domain, completed using reference TRBV11-1 and TRBJ2-1, is EAEVAQSPRYKITEKSQAVAFWCDPISGHATLYWYRQILGQGPELLVQFQDESVVDDSQLPKDRFSAERLKGVDSTLKIQPAELGDSAMYLCASSFETDYNEQFFGPGTRLTVL.

The rearrangement joins TRBV5-1 to TRBJ2-7; D uncertain. Germline assignment: CDR1 SGHRS and CDR2 YFSETQ. The CDR3 is 13 residues long. Trimming removed 0 bases at V and 6 bases at J, with 10 bases between. For the CDR3, the DNA is TGCGCCAGCAGCTTGGGCTCTGTAGGCGAGCAGTACTTC. It translates to CASSLGSVGEQYF. Drawing the rest from reference TRBV5-1 and TRBJ2-7, the complete variable domain is KAGVTQTPRYLIKTRGQQVTLSCSPISGHRSVSWYQQTPGQGLQFLFEYFSETQRNKGNFPGRFSGRQFSNSRSEMNVSTLELGDSALYLCASSLGSVGEQYFGPGTRLTVT.

In its sample, this clone was seen once. The chain has TRBV28 and TRBJ2-7; a weak D match, TRBD2 (7 bases). The germline CDR1 and CDR2 sequences are MDHEN and SYDVKM. CDR3 length equals 14 residues. V shed 5 bases and J shed 7 bases, with 18 bases lying between them. The CDR3 loop reads CASSTTGVGGEQYF. CDR3 sequence (DNA): TGTGCCAGCAGTACGACAGGAGTCGGGGGGGAGCAGTACTTC.

About this clone itself: An end of the junction does not agree with germline; a read error may underlie this. The same CDR3 arises from other DNA sequences in this sample as well. The rearrangement joins TRBV5-4 to TRBJ1-2; the D is unclear. There are 12 residues in the CDR3. Germline V CDR1 and CDR2: SGHNT, YYREEE (reference sequence). In nucleotides, the CDR3 is TGCGCCAGCAGCTCTGGGCTACTTGGCTACACCTTC. Translating it yields CASSSGLLGYTF.

This chain links TRBV7-2 with TRBJ2-7, with D perhaps matching TRBD2 (6 bases). Trimming removed 5 bases from V and 0 bases from J, with 17 bases in between. The germline CDR1 and CDR2 sequences are SGHTA and FQGNSA. The CDR3 sequence is 16 residues long. CDR3 in amino acids: CASSPQSGESSYEQYF. CDR3 DNA sequence: TGTGCCAGCAGCCCCCAATCGGGGGAAAGCTCCTACGAGCAGTACTTC.

The chain is built from TRBV4-1 and TRBJ2-3; D possibly uses TRBD1 or TRBD2 (5 bases each). V was shortened by 4 bases and J by 6 bases, with 11 bases between the two germline ends. The CDR3 consists of 13 residues. Germline CDR1 and CDR2: MGHRA and YSYEKL. CDR3 sequence reads: CASSPRWGDTQYF. The CDR3 coding sequence is TGCGCCAGCAGCCCCCGTTGGGGGGATACGCAGTATTTT.

The V gene is TRBV7-2, the J gene TRBJ1-2, with 7 bases that match TRBD1. The germline V gene has CDR1 SGHTA and CDR2 FQGNSA. V was clipped by 6 bases and J by 4 bases; unmatched bases: 14. This CDR3 has 16 amino acids. The CDR3 region is CASRPPGQQGTYGYTF. As DNA, the CDR3 is TGTGCCAGCAGGCCGCCGGGACAGCAGGGTACCTATGGCTACACCTTC.

The chain uses TRBV28 and TRBJ1-2; D is possibly TRBD1 (6 bases). The V gene lost 1 base and the J gene lost 4 bases, with 7 bases spanning the gap. CDR1 is MDHEN and CDR2 is SYDVKM in the germline V gene. The length of the CDR3 is 13 residues. As DNA, the CDR3 is TGTGCCAGCAGTTTATCAGGGGCCTATGGCTACACCTTC. Translating it yields CASSLSGAYGYTF.

This clone was counted a few times. The chain joins TRBV19 to TRBJ1-1; 7 nucleotides line up with TRBD1. V lost 5 bases, J lost 6 bases, and 6 bases stayed unmatched. The CDR3 loop spans 13 amino acids. Germline V gives CDR1 LNHDA, CDR2 SQIVND (reference sequence). CDR3 residues: CASSPDRDAEAFF. The CDR3 DNA reads as TGTGCCAGTAGTCCCGACAGGGACGCTGAAGCTTTCTTT.

The rearrangement joins TRBV28 to TRBJ1-5; D unclear. This CDR3 is 14 amino acids long. Looked up from germline, CDR1 is MDHEN and CDR2 is SYDVKM. Trimming pared 5 bases from V and 2 bases from J, leaving 10 bases between. In DNA form, the CDR3 reads TGTGCCAGCAGTCTCTTAATTCGCAATCAGCCCCAGCATTTT. Translated, it gives CASSLLIRNQPQHF.

This sequence joins TRBV19 and TRBJ1-1; perhaps TRBD1 as D (6 bases). The CDR3 covers 14 residues. Trimming removed 6 bases from V and 0 bases from J, with 11 bases in between. Germline loops: CDR1 LNHDA, CDR2 SQIVND (reference sequence). The CDR3 sequence is CASRNREMNTEAFF. CDR3 bases: TGTGCCAGTAGAAACAGGGAAATGAACACTGAAGCTTTCTTT.

The gene calls are TRBV28 and TRBJ1-3; D gene ambiguous. The CDR3 runs 11 residues. Germline CDR1 is MDHEN and CDR2 is SYDVKM. Trimming removed 7 bases from V and 8 bases from J, with 9 bases in between. The CDR3 sequence is CASTPGDTIYF. DNA of the CDR3: TGTGCCAGCACCCCCGGGGACACCATATATTTT. The full variable domain, rest sourced from reference TRBV28 and TRBJ1-3, is DVKVTQSSRYLVKRTGEKVFLECVQDMDHENMFWYRQDPGLGLRLIYFSYDVKMKEKGDIPEGYSVSREKKERFSLILESASTNQTSMYLCASTPGDTIYFGEGSWLTVV.